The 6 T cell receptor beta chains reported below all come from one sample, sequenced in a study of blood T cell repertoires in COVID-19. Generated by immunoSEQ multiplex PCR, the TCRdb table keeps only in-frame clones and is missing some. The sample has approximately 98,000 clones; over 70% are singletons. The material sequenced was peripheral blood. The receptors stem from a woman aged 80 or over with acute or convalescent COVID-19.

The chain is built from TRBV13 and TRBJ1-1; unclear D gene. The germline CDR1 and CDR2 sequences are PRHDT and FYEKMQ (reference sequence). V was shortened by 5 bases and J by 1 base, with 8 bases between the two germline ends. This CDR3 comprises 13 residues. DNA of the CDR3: TGTGCCAGCAGCGGGTACAGGAACACTGAAGCTTTCTTT. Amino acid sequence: CASSGYRNTEAFF.

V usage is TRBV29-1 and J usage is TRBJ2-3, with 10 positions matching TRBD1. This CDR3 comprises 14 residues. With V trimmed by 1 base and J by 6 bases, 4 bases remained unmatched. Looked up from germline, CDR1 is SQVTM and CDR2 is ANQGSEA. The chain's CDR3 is CSVEVTGGSDTQYF. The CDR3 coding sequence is TGCAGCGTTGAAGTGACAGGGGGCAGCGATACGCAGTATTTT.

The CDR3 protein is CASRSRNTIYF. The CDR3 nucleotides are TGTGCCAGCCGTAGCCGAAACACCATATATTTT. This sequence joins TRBV28 and TRBJ1-3; D unclear. Between the trimmed V and J ends, which lost 8 bases and 5 bases, there was a span of 7 bases. This CDR3 region has 11 residues. Germline lookup yields CDR1 MDHEN and CDR2 SYDVKM.

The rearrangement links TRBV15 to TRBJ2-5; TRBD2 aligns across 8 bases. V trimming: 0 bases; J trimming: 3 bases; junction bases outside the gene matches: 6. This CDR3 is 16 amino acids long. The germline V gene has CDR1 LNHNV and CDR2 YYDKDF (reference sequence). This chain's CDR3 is CATSRESGGAEETQYF. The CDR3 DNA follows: TGTGCCACCAGCAGAGAATCGGGGGGGGCGGAAGAGACCCAGTACTTC.

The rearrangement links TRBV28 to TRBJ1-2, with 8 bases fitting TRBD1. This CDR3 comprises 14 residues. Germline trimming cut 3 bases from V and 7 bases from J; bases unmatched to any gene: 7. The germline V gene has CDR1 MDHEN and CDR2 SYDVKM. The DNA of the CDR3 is TGTGCCAGCAGTTTGGGACAGGCACGCTCTGGCTACACCTTC. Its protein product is CASSLGQARSGYTF.

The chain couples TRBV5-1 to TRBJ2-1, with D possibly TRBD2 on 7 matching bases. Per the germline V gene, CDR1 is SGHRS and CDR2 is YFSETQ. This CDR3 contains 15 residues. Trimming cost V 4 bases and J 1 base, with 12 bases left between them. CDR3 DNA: TGCGCCAGCAGCGGGGGGGCAGTTTCCTACAATGAGCAGTTCTTC. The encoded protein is CASSGGAVSYNEQFF. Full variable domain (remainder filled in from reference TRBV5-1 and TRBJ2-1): KAGVTQTPRYLIKTRGQQVTLSCSPISGHRSVSWYQQTPGQGLQFLFEYFSETQRNKGNFPGRFSGRQFSNSRSEMNVSTLELGDSALYLCASSGGAVSYNEQFFGPGTRLTVL.